This is a list of T cell receptor beta chains from one sample in a study of PD-1 blockade in classical Hodgkin lymphoma. Generated by immunoSEQ multiplex PCR, the TCRdb table keeps only in-frame clones and is missing some. The sample yields around 36,000 clones, about nine tenths seen once. The material was peripheral blood mononuclear cells (PBMCs), obtained at baseline. These receptors were obtained from a human donor with classical Hodgkin lymphoma. Both conserved end residues are part of each CDR3. The D gene is left open where the match is weak. Not all rows give a size; the values are once, few, many and, for expanded clones, a class.

D	size	V	J	CDR3	DNA
.	few	TRBV7-8	TRBJ2-7	CASSSTGFYEQYF	TGTGCCAGCAGCTCAACAGGGTTCTACGAGCAGTACTTC
TRBD1	once	TRBV7-2	TRBJ2-1	CASSGQGRAYNEQFF	TGTGCCAGCAGCGGACAGGGTCGTGCCTACAATGAGCAGTTCTTC
TRBD1	.	TRBV29-1	TRBJ2-1	CSVRGTGSSGPYNEQFF	TGCAGCGTGCGTGGGACAGGGTCCAGCGGGCCCTACAATGAGCAGTTCTTC
.	once	TRBV19	TRBJ1-2	CASRNRVRPNYGYTF	TGTGCCAGTAGGAACAGGGTCCGACCTAACTATGGCTACACCTTC
.	few	TRBV4-2	TRBJ2-3	CASSQGTGTDTQYF	TGTGCCAGCAGCCAAGGAACGGGCACAGATACGCAGTATTTT
TRBD1	.	TRBV7-2	TRBJ1-5	CASSSGTGYSNQPQHF	TGTGCCAGCAGCTCCGGGACAGGGTATAGCAATCAGCCCCAGCATTTT
.	.	TRBV7-2	TRBJ2-7	CASSSAYEQYF	TGTGCCAGCAGCTCCGCCTACGAGCAGTACTTC
.	.	TRBV28	TRBJ1-2	CASSLGLSQRAYTF	TGTGCCAGCAGTTTAGGGTTGAGCCAGCGAGCCTACACCTTC
.	.	TRBV4-3	TRBJ1-4	CASSQNRAFEKLFF	TGCGCCAGCAGCCAAAATAGGGCTTTTGAAAAACTGTTTTTT
TRBD1	.	TRBV27	TRBJ1-2	CASSFGRQGAYGYTF	TGTGCCAGCAGTTTCGGGCGGCAGGGGGCGTATGGCTACACCTTC
.	.	TRBV30	TRBJ1-3	CAWNRLKLENTIYF	TGTGCCTGGAACCGACTTAAATTGGAAAACACCATATATTTT
.	.	TRBV16	TRBJ1-2	CASSQSGGLNYGYTF	TGTGCCAGCAGCCAATCCGGGGGGCTCAACTATGGCTACACCTTC
TRBD2	.	TRBV7-2	TRBJ2-1	CASSLVRGGYEQFF	TGTGCCAGCAGCTTAGTTCGCGGGGGATATGAGCAGTTCTTC
.	.	TRBV6-6	TRBJ2-3	CASTPSRPYTDTQYF	TGTGCCAGCACCCCTAGCCGGCCATACACAGATACGCAGTATTTT
.	.	TRBV19	TRBJ2-1	CASSIVMSSYNEQFF	TGTGCCAGTAGTATCGTCATGAGCTCCTACAATGAGCAGTTCTTC
.	.	TRBV28	TRBJ2-5	CASSPIEETQYF	TGTGCCAGCAGTCCCATCGAGGAGACCCAGTACTTC
TRBD1	.	TRBV7-8	TRBJ2-7	CASSWSGQASYEQYF	TGTGCCAGCAGCTGGTCGGGACAGGCTTCCTACGAGCAGTACTTC
TRBD1	.	TRBV5-4	TRBJ2-3	CASSPGQGSTDTQYF	TGTGCCAGCAGCCCGGGACAGGGAAGCACAGATACGCAGTATTTT
.	.	TRBV29-1	TRBJ2-7	CSVVTMYYEQYF	TGCAGCGTTGTTACCATGTACTACGAGCAGTACTTC
.	.	TRBV6-5	TRBJ2-2	CASSPGQSTGELFF	TGTGCCAGCAGTCCCGGACAGTCCACCGGGGAGCTGTTTTTT
.	.	TRBV1	TRBJ2-3	CTSSQVLAEATDTQYF	TGCACCAGCAGCCAAGTCCTAGCGGAGGCCACAGATACGCAGTATTTT
TRBD1	.	TRBV5-1	TRBJ2-2	CASSWTGTANTGELFF	TGCGCCAGCAGCTGGACCGGGACAGCGAACACCGGGGAGCTGTTTTTT
TRBD1	.	TRBV6-5	TRBJ1-6	CASRPTGPYNSPLHF	TGTGCCAGCAGACCGACAGGGCCTTATAATTCACCCCTCCACTTT
TRBD2	.	TRBV7-2	TRBJ2-5	CASSLLTSGDQETQYF	TGTGCCAGCAGCTTACTGACTAGCGGGGACCAAGAGACCCAGTACTTC
.	medium-sized	TRBV7-2	TRBJ1-5	CASSSTTGFSNQPQHF	TGTGCCAGCAGCTCCACGACAGGTTTTAGCAATCAGCCCCAGCATTTT